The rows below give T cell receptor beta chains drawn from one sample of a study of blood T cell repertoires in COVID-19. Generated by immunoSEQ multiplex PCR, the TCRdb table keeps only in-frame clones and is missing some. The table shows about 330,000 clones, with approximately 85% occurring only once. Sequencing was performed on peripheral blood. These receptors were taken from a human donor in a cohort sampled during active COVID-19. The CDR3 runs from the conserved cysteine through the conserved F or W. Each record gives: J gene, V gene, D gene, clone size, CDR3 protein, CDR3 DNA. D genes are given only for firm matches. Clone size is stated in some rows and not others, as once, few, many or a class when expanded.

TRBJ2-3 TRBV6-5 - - CASRGDDTDTQYF TGTGCCAGCAGAGGGGATGACACAGATACGCAGTATTTT
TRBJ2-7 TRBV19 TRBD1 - CASSRQGRSYEQYF TGTGCCAGTAGTAGACAGGGGAGATCCTACGAGCAGTACTTC
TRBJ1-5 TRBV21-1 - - CASRRGGPCPKSNQPQHF TGTGCCAGCAGGCGGGGGGGGCCATGCCCGAAGAGCAATCAGCCCCAGCATTTT
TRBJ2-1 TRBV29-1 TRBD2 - CSVAGTSGGNEQFF TGCAGCGTTGCCGGGACTAGCGGGGGGAATGAGCAGTTCTTC
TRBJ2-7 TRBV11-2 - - CASSLLPHEQYF TGTGCCAGCAGCTTACTTCCCCACGAGCAGTACTTC
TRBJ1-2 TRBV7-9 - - CASSLGLGGDGYTF TGTGCCAGCAGCTTAGGGTTAGGAGGCGATGGCTACACCTTC
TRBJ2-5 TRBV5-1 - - CASSLRETQYF TGCGCCAGCAGCTTGCGAGAGACCCAGTACTTC
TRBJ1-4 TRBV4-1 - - CASSQQGREKLFF TGCGCCAGCAGCCAACAGGGGAGAGAAAAACTGTTTTTT
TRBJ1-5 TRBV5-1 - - CASSPDKDQPQHF TGCGCCAGCAGCCCGGACAAAGATCAGCCCCAGCATTTT
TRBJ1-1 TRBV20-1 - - CSASRGGTEAFF TGCAGTGCTAGTAGAGGGGGAACTGAAGCTTTCTTT
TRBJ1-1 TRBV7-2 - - CASSFWNTEAFF TGTGCCAGCAGCTTCTGGAACACTGAAGCTTTCTTT
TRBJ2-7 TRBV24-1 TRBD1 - CATSGDRGYEQYF TGTGCCACCAGTGGGGACAGGGGGTACGAGCAGTACTTC
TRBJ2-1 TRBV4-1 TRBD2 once CASSPEPTSGGYNEQFF TGCGCCAGCAGCCCAGAGCCCACTAGCGGGGGATACAATGAGCAGTTCTTC
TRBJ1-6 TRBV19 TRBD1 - CASSPQGGYNSPLHF TGTGCCAGTAGTCCGCAGGGGGGCTATAATTCACCCCTCCACTTT
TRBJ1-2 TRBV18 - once CASSPYTAENYGYTF TGTGCCAGCTCACCGTATACAGCGGAAAACTATGGCTACACCTTC